The subject of this entry is one T cell receptor (beta chain). MiXCR was run by TCRdb on the RT-PCR reads, yielding one entry per CDR3 protein. The sample includes some 880,000 distinct CDR3 sequences, roughly 18% seen only once; the top ten take approximately 5.9%. The data derive from a study of patients and donors after allogeneic stem cell transplantation. This CDR3 spans 15 amino acids. Germline V gene data show CDR1 as SGDLS and CDR2 as YYNGEE. The ends lost 4 bases at V and 6 bases at J; junction bases unmatched: 9. Sequencing used blood, either unsorted or a sorted T cell fraction (not recorded which). The sequence came from a human donor who was either an allogeneic HSCT recipient or a stem cell or donor lymphocyte infusion donor (not recorded which). It is not recorded whose cells these are; they may come from a transplant donor. The gene calls are TRBV9 and TRBJ2-1; 8 bases are a match to TRBD2. The chain's CDR3 is CASSPRGTRGNEQFF. The CDR3 DNA is TGTGCCAGCAGCCCGAGGGGGACTAGGGGCAATGAGCAGTTCTTC.